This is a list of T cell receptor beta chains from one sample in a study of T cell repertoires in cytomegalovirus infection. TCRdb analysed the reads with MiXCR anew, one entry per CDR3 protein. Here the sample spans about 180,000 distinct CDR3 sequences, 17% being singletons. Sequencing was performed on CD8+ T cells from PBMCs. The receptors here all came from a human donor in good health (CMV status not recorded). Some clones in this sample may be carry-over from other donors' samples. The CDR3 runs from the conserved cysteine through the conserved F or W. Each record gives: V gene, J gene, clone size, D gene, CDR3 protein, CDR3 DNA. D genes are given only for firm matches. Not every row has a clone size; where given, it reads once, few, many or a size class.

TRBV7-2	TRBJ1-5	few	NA	CASSLETGLSNQPQHF	TGTGCCAGCAGCTTAGAAACAGGGTTAAGCAATCAGCCCCAGCATTTT
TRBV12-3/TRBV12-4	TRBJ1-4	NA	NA	CASSFRPRGEKLFF	TGTGCCAGCAGTTTTCGCCCTAGGGGTGAAAAACTGTTTTTT
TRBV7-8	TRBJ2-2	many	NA	CASSLQGADTGELFF	TGTGCCAGCAGCTTACAAGGGGCCGACACCGGGGAGCTGTTTTTT
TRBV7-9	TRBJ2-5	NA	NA	CASLKTVSYQETQYF	TGTGCCAGCCTTAAGACAGTATCCTACCAAGAGACCCAGTACTTC
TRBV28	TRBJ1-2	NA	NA	CASSRLAPLLGYTF	TGTGCCAGCAGCCGGCTAGCCCCCCTTCTTGGCTACACCTTC
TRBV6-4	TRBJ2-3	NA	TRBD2	CASSDSPFGGAATQYF	TGTGCCAGCAGTGACTCCCCTTTCGGGGGGGCAGCTACGCAGTATTTT
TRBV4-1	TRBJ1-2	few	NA	CASSQDSTGKAYGYTF	TGCGCCAGCAGCCAAGATTCCACAGGGAAGGCCTATGGCTACACCTTC
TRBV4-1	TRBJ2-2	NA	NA	CASSRKGGRAGELFF	TGCGCCAGCAGCCGGAAGGGGGGCCGGGCCGGGGAGCTGTTTTTT
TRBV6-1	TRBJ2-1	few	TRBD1	CASSEERGQGRNEQFF	TGTGCCAGCAGTGAAGAGAGGGGACAGGGTAGGAATGAGCAGTTCTTC
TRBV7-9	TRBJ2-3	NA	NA	CASSPPPTLSTDTQYF	TGTGCCAGCAGCCCACCTCCGACCCTCAGCACAGATACGCAGTATTTT
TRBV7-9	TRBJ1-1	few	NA	CASSSRTLNTEAFF	TGTGCCAGCAGCTCAAGGACCTTGAACACTGAAGCTTTCTTT
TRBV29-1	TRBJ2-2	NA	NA	CSVVGQNTGELFF	TGCAGCGTTGTAGGACAGAACACCGGGGAGCTGTTTTTT
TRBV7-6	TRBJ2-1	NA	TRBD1	CASSFLTGASYNEQFF	TGTGCCAGCAGCTTCTTGACAGGGGCATCCTACAATGAGCAGTTCTTC
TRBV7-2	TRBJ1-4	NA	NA	CASSPSPGEGEKLFF	TGTGCCAGCAGCCCCTCGCCGGGCGAGGGTGAAAAACTGTTTTTT
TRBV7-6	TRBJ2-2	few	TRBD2	CASSFGLAGPNTGELFF	TGTGCCAGCAGCTTCGGACTAGCGGGGCCGAACACCGGGGAGCTGTTTTTT
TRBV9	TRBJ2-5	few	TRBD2	CASSETGLEETQYF	TGTGCCAGCAGCGAAACAGGACTAGAAGAGACCCAGTACTTC
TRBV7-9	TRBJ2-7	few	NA	CASSLSNYEQYF	TGTGCCAGCAGCTTATCCAACTACGAGCAGTACTTC
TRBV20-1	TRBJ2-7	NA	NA	CSARKTGPLGEQYF	TGCAGCGCCCGAAAAACAGGCCCATTGGGCGAGCAGTACTTC
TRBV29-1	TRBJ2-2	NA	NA	CSVARPPSGELFF	TGCAGCGTTGCCAGACCTCCAAGCGGGGAGCTGTTTTTT
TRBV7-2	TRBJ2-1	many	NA	CASSLRYGSNIMSYNEQFF	TGTGCCAGCAGCTTACGGTATGGCAGTAATATTATGTCCTACAATGAGCAGTTCTTC
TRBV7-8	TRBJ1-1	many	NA	CASSFPTGINTEAFF	TGTGCCAGCAGCTTTCCGACCGGAATAAACACTGAAGCTTTCTTT
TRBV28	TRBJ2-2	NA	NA	CASRPLTDPTGELFF	TGTGCCAGCAGGCCCTTGACAGATCCGACCGGGGAGCTGTTTTTT
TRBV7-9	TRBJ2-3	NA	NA	CASSSLEQGEGDTQYF	TGTGCCAGCAGCTCCCTCGAGCAGGGAGAGGGAGATACGCAGTATTTT
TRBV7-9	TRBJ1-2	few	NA	CASSLSGQIYGYTF	TGTGCCAGCAGCTTAAGCGGACAGATCTATGGCTACACCTTC
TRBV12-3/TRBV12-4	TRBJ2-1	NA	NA	CASSFSSGYNEQFF	TGTGCCAGCAGTTTTTCATCGGGGTACAATGAGCAGTTCTTC
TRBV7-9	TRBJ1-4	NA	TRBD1	CASSPRQGGTPTNEKLFF	TGTGCCAGCAGCCCCCGACAGGGGGGGACCCCAACTAATGAAAAACTGTTTTTT
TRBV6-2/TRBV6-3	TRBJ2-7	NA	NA	CASSRNRRGYEQYF	TGTGCCAGCAGTCGGAACAGGAGGGGCTACGAGCAGTACTTC
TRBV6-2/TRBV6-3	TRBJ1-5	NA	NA	CASSPSGPAGNQPQHF	TGTGCCAGCAGCCCCTCTGGGCCGGCGGGCAATCAGCCCCAGCATTTT
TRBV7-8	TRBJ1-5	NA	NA	CASSTGKSNQPQHF	TGTGCCAGCAGCACAGGGAAGAGCAATCAGCCCCAGCATTTT
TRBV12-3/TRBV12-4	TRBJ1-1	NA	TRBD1	CASISRQGRTEAFF	TGTGCCAGCATCTCCCGACAGGGTAGGACTGAAGCTTTCTTT
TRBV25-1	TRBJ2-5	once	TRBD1	CASSGTGLDQETQYF	TGTGCCAGCAGCGGGACAGGGCTCGACCAAGAGACCCAGTACTTC
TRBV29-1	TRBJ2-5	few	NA	CSVEGAKETQYF	TGCAGCGTTGAAGGGGCAAAAGAGACCCAGTACTTC
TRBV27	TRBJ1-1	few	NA	CAIGPVGGPEAFF	TGTGCCATCGGTCCGGTCGGGGGCCCTGAAGCTTTCTTT
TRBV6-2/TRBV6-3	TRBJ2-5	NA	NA	CASSYSGVEVGKQETQYF	TGTGCCAGCAGTTACTCGGGTGTCGAGGTGGGGAAGCAAGAGACCCAGTACTTC